The 20 T cell receptor beta chains below all came from one sample that was sequenced in a study of early T cells in non-severe SARS-CoV-2 infection. TCRdb called the 5' RACE reads again in MiXCR, with one record for every CDR3 protein. Of 85,000 to 95,000 distinct CDR3 sequences listed, roughly 14% were seen once; the top ten hold 0.58%. The material sequenced was whole blood. All receptors derive from an adult who was a healthcare worker with PCR-confirmed SARS-CoV-2 infection or an uninfected control (not recorded which).

This chain uses TRBV15 with TRBJ2-5; 7 nucleotides match TRBD2. Germline CDR1 is LNHNV and CDR2 is YYDKDF (reference sequence). The CDR3 runs 15 residues. J lost 5 bases, V lost 3 bases, and 9 bases had no gene match. The CDR3 is CATSRAREGRETQYF. CDR3 sequence (DNA): TGTGCCACCAGCAGGGCCAGGGAGGGGCGGGAGACCCAGTACTTC.

CDR3 in DNA: TGTGCCACCAGTGATTCGGCCAAATTCTCTGGAAACACCATATATTTT. Translated, it gives CATSDSAKFSGNTIYF. This chain uses TRBV24-1 with TRBJ1-3; D call uncertain. V gave up 2 bases and J gave up 0 bases, with 10 bases separating them. CDR1 is KGHDR and CDR2 is SFDVKD in the germline V gene. The CDR3 contains 16 residues.

The chain recombines TRBV20-1 with TRBJ1-1, with a weak D call TRBD1 (6 bases). CDR1 is DFQATT, CDR2 SNEGSKA, per germline (reference sequence). The CDR3 is 15 residues long. Trimming took 0 bases from V and 3 from J, leaving 14 bases between them. The CDR3: CSARESSGADTEAFF. DNA for the CDR3: TGCAGTGCTAGAGAAAGTTCGGGGGCGGACACTGAAGCTTTCTTT.

This clonotype was found many times. The chain combines TRBV7-9 with TRBJ2-5; 8 nucleotides align to TRBD1. Germline CDR1 and CDR2: SEHNR and FQNEAQ (reference sequence). J lost 2 bases, V lost 2 bases, and 1 base had no gene match. This CDR3 comprises 14 residues. CDR3 nucleotides: TGTGCCAGCAGCTTAAGACAGGGGCAAGAGACCCAGTACTTC. Translation: CASSLRQGQETQYF.

The chain couples TRBV2 to TRBJ2-2, with D possibly matching TRBD2 (6 bases). The V end was cut by 7 bases, the J end by 5 bases, with 20 bases between. This CDR3 has 16 residues. CDR1 is SNHLY, CDR2 FYNNEI, per germline. The CDR3 nucleotides are TGTGCCAGCAATGTGGTTAAGTTTGGGGGGACCGGGGAGCTGTTTTTT. Residues: CASNVVKFGGTGELFF.

This chain connects TRBV29-1 to TRBJ1-5; TRBD1 aligns across 9 bases. Losses at the gene ends were 2 bases for V and 7 bases for J; bases not matched to a gene: 6. The CDR3 loop spans 14 amino acids. Looked up from germline, CDR1 is SQVTM and CDR2 is ANQGSEA. Written as DNA, the CDR3 is TGCAGCGTTGAAACAGGGGGCGCAGGGCAGCCCCAGCATTTT. It is translated as CSVETGGAGQPQHF. Full variable domain (remainder filled in from reference TRBV29-1 and TRBJ1-5): SAVISQKPSRDICQRGTSLTIQCQVDSQVTMMFWYRQQPGQSLTLIATANQGSEATYESGFVIDKFPISRPNLTFSTLTVSNMSPEDSSIYLCSVETGGAGQPQHFGDGTRLSIL.

DNA of the CDR3: TGCAGTGCCCCGAGGTGGGCGGGGCCCGAGACGCAGTATTTT. Its protein product is CSAPRWAGPETQYF. V gene TRBV20-1 combines with J gene TRBJ2-3, with a tentative D call TRBD2 (6 bases). CDR1 and CDR2 from the germline V gene are DFQATT and SNEGSKA (reference sequence). Trimming removed 6 bases at V and 9 bases at J, with 22 bases between. This CDR3 is 14 amino acids long.

This clonotype has a count of ten or more. The chain has TRBV11-1 and TRBJ2-1; maybe TRBD2 (6 bases). The CDR3 runs to 16 residues. Germline V gene sequence: CDR1 SGHAT, CDR2 FQDESV (reference sequence). The V and J ends lost 2 bases and 3 bases respectively, with 14 bases between them. CDR3 sequence (DNA): TGTGCCAGCAGCTTATGGGAGGCGGGGCGCTACAATGAGCAGTTCTTC. Amino acids: CASSLWEAGRYNEQFF. Looking up the rest from reference TRBV11-1 and TRBJ2-1 gives the full variable domain: EAEVAQSPRYKITEKSQAVAFWCDPISGHATLYWYRQILGQGPELLVQFQDESVVDDSQLPKDRFSAERLKGVDSTLKIQPAELGDSAMYLCASSLWEAGRYNEQFFGPGTRLTVL.

Only a few counts were recorded for this clonotype. The chain has TRBV5-1 and TRBJ1-2; D may be TRBD1 (5 bases). The germline V and J ends were trimmed by 3 bases and 3 bases, with 9 bases remaining between them. The CDR3 loop spans 13 amino acids. Germline V CDR1 and CDR2: SGHRS, YFSETQ. As DNA, the CDR3 is TGCGCCAGCAGCTGGGACGGATACTATGGCTACACCTTC. It is translated as CASSWDGYYGYTF.

This clonotype occurred a few times. The gene calls are TRBV4-1 and TRBJ1-1; D is ambiguous. CDR1 MGHRA and CDR2 YSYEKL come from the germline V gene. This CDR3 contains 18 residues. V gave up 0 bases and J gave up 2 bases, with 19 bases separating them. This CDR3 is CASSQDHSRRRLNTEAFF. In DNA form, the CDR3 reads TGCGCCAGCAGCCAAGATCATTCGAGGCGACGTCTTAACACTGAAGCTTTCTTT.

At least ten counts were recorded for this clonotype. The chain has TRBV11-2 and TRBJ1-2; 7 positions match TRBD1. This CDR3 spans 17 amino acids. Germline V CDR1 and CDR2: SGHAT, FQNNGV. The junction had 18 bases not matched to a gene; V was cut back by 5 bases and J by 6 bases. In DNA, the CDR3 is TGTGCCAGCAGCCCAATAATAAAACAGGGGAGCGACCATGGCTACACCTTC. This gives the protein CASSPIIKQGSDHGYTF.

Only a few counts were recorded for this clonotype. The chain combines TRBV7-8 with TRBJ1-3; 8 nucleotides align to TRBD1. Per germline, CDR1 SGHVS and CDR2 FQNEAQ. V was pared by 5 bases and J by 3 bases, with 6 bases of the junction left unmatched. CDR3 size: 15 residues. CDR3 sequence reads: CASSLDRAGGNTIYF. CDR3 nucleotide sequence: TGTGCCAGCAGCCTGGACAGGGCCGGTGGAAACACCATATATTTT.

The CDR3 DNA is TGTGCCAGTAGTACTCAGGACAGGGGAAATGGCTACACCTTC. Translation: CASSTQDRGNGYTF. This chain links TRBV19 with TRBJ1-2, with 9 bases fitting TRBD1. The CDR3 loop spans 14 amino acids. Germline V CDR1 and CDR2: LNHDA, SQIVND (reference sequence). J was trimmed by 6 bases and V by 4 bases; bases with no gene match: 6.

The CDR3 DNA sequence: TGTGCCAGCAGCCGACGGGCCACCGACTATGGCTACACCTTC. It specifies CASSRRATDYGYTF. The gene calls are TRBV4-2 and TRBJ1-2; the D is unclear. V was clipped by 4 bases and J by 3 bases, with 12 bases between them. This CDR3 is 14 amino acids long. The germline gives CDR1 LGHNA, CDR2 YNFKEQ.

This clonotype came up many times. The chain recombines TRBV11-2 with TRBJ2-1, with a weak D call TRBD1 (6 bases). CDR1 SGHAT and CDR2 FQNNGV come from the germline V gene. The V end was cut by 4 bases, the J end by 2 bases, with 18 bases between. The CDR3 has 17 residues. As DNA, the CDR3 is TGTGCCAGCAGCTCCTCACAGGGTGGAGGCGCCTACAATGAGCAGTTCTTC. Protein: CASSSSQGGGAYNEQFF.

The chain joins TRBV2 to TRBJ2-1; 12 bases map to TRBD2. This CDR3 contains 15 residues. Germline lookup yields CDR1 SNHLY and CDR2 FYNNEI. V was pared by 6 bases and J by 4 bases, with 4 bases of the junction left unmatched. The CDR3 DNA reads as TGTGCCAGCAGGACGACTAGCGGGGGATACAATGAGCAGTTCTTC. It encodes CASRTTSGGYNEQFF.

This clonotype was observed a handful of times. This rearrangement joins TRBV12-3 or TRBV12-4 to TRBJ1-1; no reliable D call. This CDR3 has 13 amino acids. Trimming removed 2 bases at V and 1 base at J, with 5 bases between. CDR3 nucleotide sequence: TGTGCCAGCAGTTTACGTTCGAACACTGAAGCTTTCTTT. Protein: CASSLRSNTEAFF.

Note on this clonotype: Since the CDR3 does not end with the conserved phenylalanine or tryptophan, this likely comes from a read error. The chain has TRBV27 and TRBJ1-1, with no clear D. V was clipped by 2 bases and J by 1 base, with 11 bases between them. This CDR3 is 15 amino acids long. Germline CDR1 and CDR2: MNHEY and SMNVEV (reference sequence). CDR3 bases: TGTGCCAGCAGTTTAAGTAACGGCCAGAACACTGAAGCTTTCTCT. It specifies CASSLSNGQNTEAFS.

In this sample, this clonotype turned up many times. V usage is TRBV7-8 and J usage is TRBJ2-1, with 11 bases matching TRBD2. Germline V gene data show CDR1 as SGHVS and CDR2 as FQNEAQ. The CDR3 is made up of 17 amino acids. V shed 5 bases and J 6 bases; nucleotides not matched to a gene: 12. The CDR3 region has the DNA TGTGCCAGCAGCCCTGGGACTAGCGGAGGTCGGCGCAATGAGCAGTTCTTC. It is translated as CASSPGTSGGRRNEQFF.

The chain carries TRBV5-1 and TRBJ2-3, with TRBD2 identical over 10 bases. Per the germline V gene, CDR1 is SGHRS and CDR2 is YFSETQ. The trim removed 0 bases at V and 2 bases at J, leaving 6 bases unmatched. The length of the CDR3 is 17 residues. As DNA, the CDR3 is TGCGCCAGCAGCTTGGACCTTAGCGGGGGGCCCACAGATACGCAGTATTTT. Encoded protein: CASSLDLSGGPTDTQYF.